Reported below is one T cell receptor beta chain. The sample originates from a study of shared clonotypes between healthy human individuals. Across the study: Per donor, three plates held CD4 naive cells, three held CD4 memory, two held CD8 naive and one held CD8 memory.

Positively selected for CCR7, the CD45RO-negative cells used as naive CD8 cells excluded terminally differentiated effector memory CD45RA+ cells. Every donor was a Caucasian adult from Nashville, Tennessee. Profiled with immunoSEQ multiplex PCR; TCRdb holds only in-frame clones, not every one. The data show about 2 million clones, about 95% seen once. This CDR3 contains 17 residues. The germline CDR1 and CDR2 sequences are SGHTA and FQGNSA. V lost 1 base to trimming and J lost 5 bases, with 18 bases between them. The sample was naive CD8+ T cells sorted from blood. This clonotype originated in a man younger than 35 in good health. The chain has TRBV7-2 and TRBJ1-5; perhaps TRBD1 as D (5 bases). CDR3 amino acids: CASSLVILPGFHQPQHF. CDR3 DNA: TGTGCCAGCAGCTTAGTAATTCTGCCAGGGTTTCATCAGCCCCAGCATTTT.